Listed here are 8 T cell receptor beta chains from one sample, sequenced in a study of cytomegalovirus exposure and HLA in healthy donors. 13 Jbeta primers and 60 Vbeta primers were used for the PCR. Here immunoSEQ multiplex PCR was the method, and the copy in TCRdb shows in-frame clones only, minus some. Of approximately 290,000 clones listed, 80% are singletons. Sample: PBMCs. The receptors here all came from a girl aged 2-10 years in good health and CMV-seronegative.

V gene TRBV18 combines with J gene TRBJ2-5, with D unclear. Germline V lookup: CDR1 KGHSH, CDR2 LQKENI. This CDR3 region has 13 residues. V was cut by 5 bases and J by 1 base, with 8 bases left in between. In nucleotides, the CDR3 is TGTGCCAGCTCAACGGTTATCCAAGAGACCCAGTACTTC. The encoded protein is CASSTVIQETQYF.

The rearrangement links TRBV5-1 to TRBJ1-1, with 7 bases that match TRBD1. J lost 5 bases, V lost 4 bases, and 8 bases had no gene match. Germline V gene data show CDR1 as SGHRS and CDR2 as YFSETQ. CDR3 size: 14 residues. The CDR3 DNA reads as TGCGCCAGCAGCGACAGGGTTGGTATGACTGAAGCTTTCTTT. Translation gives CASSDRVGMTEAFF.

DNA for the CDR3: TGTGCCAGCTCACCGGCCGGGACAGAGTACCAAGAGACCCAGTACTTC. This codes for CASSPAGTEYQETQYF. The rearrangement joins TRBV18 to TRBJ2-5, with 7 bases fitting TRBD1. Trimming took 3 bases from V and 0 from J; bases not matched to a gene: 7. From germline, CDR1 is KGHSH and CDR2 LQKENI. This CDR3 contains 16 residues.

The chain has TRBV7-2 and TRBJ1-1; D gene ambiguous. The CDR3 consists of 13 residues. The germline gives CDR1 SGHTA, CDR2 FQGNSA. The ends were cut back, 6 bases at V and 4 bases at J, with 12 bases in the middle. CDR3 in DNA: TGTGCCAGCAGTTTTAACGGAGGCACTGAAGCTTTCTTT. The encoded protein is CASSFNGGTEAFF.

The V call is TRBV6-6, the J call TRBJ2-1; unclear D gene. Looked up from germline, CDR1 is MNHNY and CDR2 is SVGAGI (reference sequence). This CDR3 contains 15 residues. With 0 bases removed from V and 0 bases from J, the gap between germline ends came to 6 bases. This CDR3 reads CASSYSAGSYNEQFF. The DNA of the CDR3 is TGTGCCAGCAGTTACTCGGCAGGCTCCTACAATGAGCAGTTCTTC.

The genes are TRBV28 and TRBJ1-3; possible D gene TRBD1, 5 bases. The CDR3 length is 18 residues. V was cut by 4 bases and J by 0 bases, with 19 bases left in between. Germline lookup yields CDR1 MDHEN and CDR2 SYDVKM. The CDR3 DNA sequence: TGTGCCAGCAGTTCCTCTATTGGTGGGGCCTACTCTGGAAACACCATATATTTT. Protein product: CASSSSIGGAYSGNTIYF.

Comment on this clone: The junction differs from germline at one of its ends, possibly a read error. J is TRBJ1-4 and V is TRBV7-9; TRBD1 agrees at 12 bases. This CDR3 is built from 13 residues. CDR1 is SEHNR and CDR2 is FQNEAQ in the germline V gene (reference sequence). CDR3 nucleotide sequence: TGTTCCAGCAGCTTAGGGACAGGGGGCGATCAGATTTTT. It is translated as CSSSLGTGGDQIF. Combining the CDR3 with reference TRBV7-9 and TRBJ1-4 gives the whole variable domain DTGVSQNPRHKITKRGQNVTFRCDPISEHNRLYWYRQTLGQGPEFLTYFQNEAQLEKSRLLSDRFSAERPKGSFSTLEIQRTEQGDSAMYLCSSSLGTGGDQIFGSGTQLSVL.

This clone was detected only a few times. CDR3 loop: CASSFLAGVAQYF. DNA for the CDR3: TGTGCCAGCAGTTTCCTAGCGGGAGTGGCGCAGTATTTT. The chain recombines TRBV28 with TRBJ2-3; 10 positions agree with TRBD2. Germline trimming cut 3 bases from V and 10 bases from J; bases unmatched to any gene: 4. Germline V gene lookup returns CDR1 MDHEN and CDR2 SYDVKM. The CDR3 length is 13 residues.